The sequence of this TCR beta chain was determined in a study of cytomegalovirus exposure and HLA in healthy donors. Study information: The use of the same platform for the 95 to 150 validation repertoires and the 650 to 850 first-cohort repertoires was reported by a later analysis. Notes on the study in general: Most TCR sequences were uncommon, yet certain public TCRs appeared in many donors. Among the CMV-associated chains, a few were confirmed in vitro as specific for CMV antigens.

Libraries were prepared by immunoSEQ multiplex PCR; TCRdb keeps only in-frame clonotypes and omits some of them. This sample has over 100,000 clones; roughly 90% occur once, and the top ten carry about 3%. On this clone: Its antigen is not known.

The CDR3 length is 15 residues. Trimming pared 4 bases from V and 7 bases from J, leaving 19 bases between. Germline values: CDR1 SEHNR, CDR2 FQNEAQ (reference sequence). The chain is built from TRBV7-9 and TRBJ1-2; TRBD1 might be the D (5 bases). This TCR came from a young man in good health and CMV-seronegative. Sample: PBMCs. CDR3 sequence (DNA): TGTGCCAGCAGCTCCCCTTCCCTCAGGGCCGGTGGCTACACCTTC. It encodes CASSSPSLRAGGYTF.